This TCR beta chain was recovered during a study of blood T cell repertoires in COVID-19. Study-level information: Acute-phase and convalescent COVID-19 samples originated in the United States, Italy and Spain. The cDNA or gDNA used as material had been derived from T cells, B-cell-depleted T cells, or PBMCs.

V was cut by 2 bases and J by 7 bases, with 12 bases left in between. The CDR3 loop spans 14 amino acids. Per the germline V gene, CDR1 is SGHTA and CDR2 is FQGNSA. Original methodology: Estimation of nucleated cell counts was performed using reference gene primer amplification. The assay was immunoSEQ multiplex PCR, and TCRdb's table has in-frame clones only and misses some. V, J and clone size are taken as reported in that table, and D and trimming were inferred from the DNA itself. The sample yields some 240,000 clones, roughly 84% seen once. The source material was peripheral blood. The origin of this receptor is a woman aged 40 to 50 who had recovered from COVID-19. The chain links TRBV7-2 to TRBJ1-5; D gene uncertain. CDR3 amino acids: CASSLSSSYQPQHF. CDR3 DNA: TGTGCCAGCAGCTTATCCAGTAGCTACCAGCCCCAGCATTTT.